These 5 T cell receptor beta chains were sequenced from one sample in a study of T cells after yellow fever vaccination (dated by TCRdb to between 2017 and 2020). The treatment or condition label here, explained by the study, means: live attenuated yellow fever vaccine strain. The method was 5' RACE. TCRdb shows the sequencer as Illumina HiSeq 2500. The raw public reads went through TCRdb reprocessing: fastp at Q25, MiXCR clone calling, in-frame beta chains kept. All rows with the same CDR3 protein become a single entry with the most common DNA and genes. The sample yields approximately 550,000 distinct CDR3 sequences; 13% were counted once. Of the sample, more than 13% is held by the ten largest clones. This specimen consisted of PBMCs, obtained on the day of the yellow fever booster vaccination. Receptor source: a man aged 25-45 years who received the YFV17D yellow fever vaccine.

J is TRBJ2-5 and V is TRBV29-1; TRBD2 might be the D (6 bases). CDR1 and CDR2 from the germline V gene are SQVTM and ANQGSEA. V gave up 5 bases and J gave up 5 bases, with 15 bases separating them. The CDR3 loop spans 13 amino acids. CDR3 coding DNA: TGCAGCGTTATTAGCGGACGGGGGGAGACCCAGTACTTC. Its translation is CSVISGRGETQYF.

This clonotype was counted a few times. The J gene is TRBJ2-3, the V gene TRBV5-1, with 7 bases aligning to TRBD2. Germline V CDR1 and CDR2: SGHRS, YFSETQ. This CDR3 comprises 15 residues. The J segment lost 3 bases and the V segment lost 3 bases, leaving 7 bases of the junction unmatched. This CDR3 is CASSSGEGRTDTQYF. CDR3 nucleotides: TGCGCCAGCAGCTCCGGGGAGGGCCGTACAGATACGCAGTATTTT.

This clonotype has only a few counts. The J gene is TRBJ2-7, the V gene TRBV6-5; no clear D gene. V was trimmed by 2 bases and J by 2 bases, leaving 7 bases between them. The CDR3 sequence is 13 residues long. The germline gives CDR1 MNHEY, CDR2 SVGAGI. The CDR3 region is CASSYIGPYEQYF. DNA for the CDR3: TGTGCCAGCAGTTACATAGGACCCTACGAGCAGTACTTC.

The chain couples TRBV20-1 to TRBJ2-1, with 9 positions matching TRBD2. The CDR3 runs 15 residues. Germline assignment: CDR1 DFQATT and CDR2 SNEGSKA (reference sequence). J lost 5 bases, V lost 0 bases, and 5 bases had no gene match. CDR3 DNA: TGCAGTGCTAGAGAGGGACTAGCCCTTAACAATGAGCAGTTCTTC. Amino acid sequence: CSAREGLALNNEQFF.

In this sample, this clonotype turned up many times. The chain joins TRBV6-2 or TRBV6-3 to TRBJ2-1, with 7 nucleotides matching TRBD2. V dropped 6 bases and J dropped 6; count of bases not matched to a gene: 14. Germline CDR1 and CDR2: MNHEY and SVGEGT. This CDR3 has 16 amino acids. In nucleotides, the CDR3 is TGTGCCAGCAGCCTTTCCAGCGGGACCCATCGCAATGAGCAGTTCTTC. This gives the protein CASSLSSGTHRNEQFF.